This entry features one T cell receptor beta chain sequence. Trimming cost V 6 bases and J 3 bases, with 15 bases left between them. The germline V gene has CDR1 SGHAT and CDR2 FQNNGV. CDR3 length equals 15 residues. This sample was included in a study of blood T cell repertoires in COVID-19. Turning to the study itself: COVID-19 samples from acute and convalescent phases originated in the United States, Italy and Spain.

Participant-reported clinical history was the basis for cohort assignment. Recovery among Cohort 3 donors was established by two negative PCRs, clearance, or symptom resolution. Per the original methods: Estimates of nucleated cell counts were drawn from the amplification of reference gene primers. The protocol was immunoSEQ multiplex PCR, while the TCRdb copy is restricted to in-frame clones and leaves out a portion. V and J calls and clone size are copied from that table; D and trimming were computed from the DNA. In the table there are around 400,000 clones, roughly 91% of which are singletons. Source material: PBMCs or T cells enriched from blood (not recorded which). This rearrangement joins TRBV11-2 to TRBJ1-3; possibly TRBD1 for D (5 bases). The origin of this receptor is a woman in her 30s who had recovered from COVID-19. The CDR3 sequence: CASRPTGGHGNTIYF. In nucleotides, the CDR3 is TGTGCCAGCAGGCCAACAGGTGGACATGGAAACACCATATATTTT.